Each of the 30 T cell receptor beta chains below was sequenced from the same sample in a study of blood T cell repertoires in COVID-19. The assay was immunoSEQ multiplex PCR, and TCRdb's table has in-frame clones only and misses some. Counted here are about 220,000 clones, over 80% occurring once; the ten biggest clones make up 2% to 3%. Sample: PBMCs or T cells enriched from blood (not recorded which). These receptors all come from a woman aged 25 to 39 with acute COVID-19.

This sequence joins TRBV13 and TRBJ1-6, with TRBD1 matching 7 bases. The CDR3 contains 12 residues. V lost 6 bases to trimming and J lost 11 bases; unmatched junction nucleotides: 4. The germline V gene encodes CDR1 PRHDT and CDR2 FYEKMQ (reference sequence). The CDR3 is CASSYTGAPLHF. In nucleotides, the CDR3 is TGTGCCAGCAGTTATACAGGGGCACCCCTCCACTTT.

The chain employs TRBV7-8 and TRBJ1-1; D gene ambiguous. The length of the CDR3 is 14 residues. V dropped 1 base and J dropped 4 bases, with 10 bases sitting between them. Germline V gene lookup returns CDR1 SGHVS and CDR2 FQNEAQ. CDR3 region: CASSLVETGTEAFF. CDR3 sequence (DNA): TGTGCCAGCAGCTTAGTGGAAACGGGCACTGAAGCTTTCTTT.

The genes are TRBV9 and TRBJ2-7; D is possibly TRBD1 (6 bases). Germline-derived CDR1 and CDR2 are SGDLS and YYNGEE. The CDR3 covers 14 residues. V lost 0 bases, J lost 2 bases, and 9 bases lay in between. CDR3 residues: CASSVGGPPYEQYF. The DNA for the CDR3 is TGTGCCAGCAGCGTAGGGGGGCCGCCCTACGAGCAGTACTTC. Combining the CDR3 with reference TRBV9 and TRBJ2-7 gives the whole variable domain DSGVTQTPKHLITATGQRVTLRCSPRSGDLSVYWYQQSLDQGLQFLIQYYNGEERAKGNILERFSAQQFPDLHSELNLSSLELGDSALYFCASSVGGPPYEQYFGPGTRLTVT.

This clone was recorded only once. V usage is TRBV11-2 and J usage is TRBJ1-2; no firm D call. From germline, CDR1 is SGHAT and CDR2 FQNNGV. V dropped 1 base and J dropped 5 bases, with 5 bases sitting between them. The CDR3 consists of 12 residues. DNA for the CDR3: TGTGCCAGCAGCTTAGGAGGGTATGGCTACACCTTC. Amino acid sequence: CASSLGGYGYTF.

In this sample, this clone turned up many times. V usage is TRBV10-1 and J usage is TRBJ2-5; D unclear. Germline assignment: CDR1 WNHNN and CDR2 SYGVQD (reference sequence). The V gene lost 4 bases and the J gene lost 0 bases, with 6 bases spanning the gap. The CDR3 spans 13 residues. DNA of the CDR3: TGCGCCAGCAGTGGTAACAACCAAGAGACCCAGTACTTC. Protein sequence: CASSGNNQETQYF.

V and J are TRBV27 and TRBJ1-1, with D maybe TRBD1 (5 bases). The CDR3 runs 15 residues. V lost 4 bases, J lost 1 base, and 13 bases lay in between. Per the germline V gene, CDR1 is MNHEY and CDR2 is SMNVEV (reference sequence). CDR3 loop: CASSYQGHSNTEAFF. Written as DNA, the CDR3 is TGTGCCAGCAGTTATCAAGGACATTCGAACACTGAAGCTTTCTTT.

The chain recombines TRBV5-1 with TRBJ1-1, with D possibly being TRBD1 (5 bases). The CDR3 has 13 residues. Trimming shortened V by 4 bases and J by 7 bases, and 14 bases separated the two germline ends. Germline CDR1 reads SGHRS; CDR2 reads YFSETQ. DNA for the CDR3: TGCGCCAGCAGCCGCAGGGAAGAAAGTGAAGCTTTCTTT. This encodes CASSRREESEAFF. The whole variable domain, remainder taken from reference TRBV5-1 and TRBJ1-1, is KAGVTQTPRYLIKTRGQQVTLSCSPISGHRSVSWYQQTPGQGLQFLFEYFSETQRNKGNFPGRFSGRQFSNSRSEMNVSTLELGDSALYLCASSRREESEAFFGQGTRLTVV.

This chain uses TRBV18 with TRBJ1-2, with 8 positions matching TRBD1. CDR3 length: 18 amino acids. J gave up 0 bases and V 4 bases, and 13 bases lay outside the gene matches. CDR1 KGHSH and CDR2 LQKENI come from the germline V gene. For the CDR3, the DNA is TGTGCCAGCTCACTTCTATCCGGGACAGGCCCGTCTAACTATGGCTACACCTTC. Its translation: CASSLLSGTGPSNYGYTF.

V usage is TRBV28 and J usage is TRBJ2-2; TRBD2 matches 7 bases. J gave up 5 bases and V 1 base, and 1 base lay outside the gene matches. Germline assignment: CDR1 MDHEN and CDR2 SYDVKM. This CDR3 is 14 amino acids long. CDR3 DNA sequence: TGTGCCAGCAGTTTATCGGGGGGAACCGGGGAGCTGTTTTTT. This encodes CASSLSGGTGELFF.

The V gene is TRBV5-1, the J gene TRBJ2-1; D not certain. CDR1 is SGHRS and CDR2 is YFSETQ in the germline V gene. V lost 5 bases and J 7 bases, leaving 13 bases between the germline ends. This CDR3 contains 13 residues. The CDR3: CASRYPTWNEQFF. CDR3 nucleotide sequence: TGCGCCAGCAGATATCCTACGTGGAATGAGCAGTTCTTC.

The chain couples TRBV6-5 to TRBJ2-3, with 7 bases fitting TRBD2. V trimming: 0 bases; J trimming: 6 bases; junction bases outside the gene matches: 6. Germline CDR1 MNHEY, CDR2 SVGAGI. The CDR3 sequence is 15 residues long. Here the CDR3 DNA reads TGTGCCAGCAGTTACTCGAGGACTAGTTGGGATACGCAGTATTTT. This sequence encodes CASSYSRTSWDTQYF.

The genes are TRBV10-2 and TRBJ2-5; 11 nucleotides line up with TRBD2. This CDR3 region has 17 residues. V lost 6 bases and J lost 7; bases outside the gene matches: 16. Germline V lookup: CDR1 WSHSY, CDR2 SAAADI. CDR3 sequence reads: CASSDIAGGVKIRTQYF. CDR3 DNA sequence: TGCGCCAGCAGCGATATAGCGGGGGGGGTTAAAATACGGACCCAGTACTTC.

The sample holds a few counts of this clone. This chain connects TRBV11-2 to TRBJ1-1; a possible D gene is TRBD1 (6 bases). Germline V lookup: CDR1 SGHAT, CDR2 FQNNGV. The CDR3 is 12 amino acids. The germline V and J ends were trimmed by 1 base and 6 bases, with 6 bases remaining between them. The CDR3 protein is CASSLAGAEAFF. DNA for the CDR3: TGTGCCAGCAGCTTAGCAGGGGCTGAAGCTTTCTTT.

CDR3 amino acids: CASTQRTGRYTEAFF. The CDR3 DNA is TGTGCCAGCACACAACGAACAGGGAGATACACTGAAGCTTTCTTT. The chain has TRBV7-2 and TRBJ1-1; a weak D match, TRBD1 (6 bases). Trimming removed 7 bases from V and 3 bases from J, with 18 bases in between. Germline CDR1 SGHTA, CDR2 FQGNSA. CDR3 length: 15 amino acids. Full variable domain (missing parts from reference TRBV7-2 and TRBJ1-1): GAGVSQSPSNKVTEKGKDVELRCDPISGHTALYWYRQSLGQGLEFLIYFQGNSAPDKSGLPSDRFSAERTGGSVSTLTIQRTQQEDSAVYLCASTQRTGRYTEAFFGQGTRLTVV.

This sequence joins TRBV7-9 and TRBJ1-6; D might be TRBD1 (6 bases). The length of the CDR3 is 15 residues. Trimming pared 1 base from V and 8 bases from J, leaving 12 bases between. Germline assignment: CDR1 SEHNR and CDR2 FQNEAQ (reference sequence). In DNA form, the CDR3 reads TGTGCCAGCAGCTTAGGGTCAGGGGATGATTCACCCCTCCACTTT. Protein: CASSLGSGDDSPLHF.

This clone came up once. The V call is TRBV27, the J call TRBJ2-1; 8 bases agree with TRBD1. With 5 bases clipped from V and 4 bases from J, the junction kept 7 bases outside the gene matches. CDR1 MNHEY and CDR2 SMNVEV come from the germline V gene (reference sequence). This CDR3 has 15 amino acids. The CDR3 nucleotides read TGTGCCAGCAGTCCACAGGGGGAACCATACAATGAGCAGTTCTTC. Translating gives CASSPQGEPYNEQFF.

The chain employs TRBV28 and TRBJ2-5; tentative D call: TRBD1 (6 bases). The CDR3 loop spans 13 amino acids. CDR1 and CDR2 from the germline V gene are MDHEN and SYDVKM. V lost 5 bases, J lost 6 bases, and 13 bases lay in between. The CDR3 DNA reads TGTGCCAGCAGTCCACGTGGGGGCCAGACCCAGTACTTC. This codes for CASSPRGGQTQYF.

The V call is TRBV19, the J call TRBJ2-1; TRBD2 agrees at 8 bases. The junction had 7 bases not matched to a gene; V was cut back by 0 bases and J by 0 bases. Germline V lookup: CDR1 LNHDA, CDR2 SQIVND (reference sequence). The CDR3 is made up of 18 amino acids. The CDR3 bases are TGTGCCAGTAGTATAGATGGGGGAAGCGGGGGCTCCTACAATGAGCAGTTCTTC. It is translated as CASSIDGGSGGSYNEQFF.

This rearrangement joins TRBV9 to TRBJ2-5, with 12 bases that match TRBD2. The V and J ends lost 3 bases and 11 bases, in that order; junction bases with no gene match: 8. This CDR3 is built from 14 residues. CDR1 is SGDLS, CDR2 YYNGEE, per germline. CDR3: CASSARLAGARQYF. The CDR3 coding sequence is TGTGCCAGCAGCGCCCGACTAGCGGGGGCCCGACAGTACTTC.

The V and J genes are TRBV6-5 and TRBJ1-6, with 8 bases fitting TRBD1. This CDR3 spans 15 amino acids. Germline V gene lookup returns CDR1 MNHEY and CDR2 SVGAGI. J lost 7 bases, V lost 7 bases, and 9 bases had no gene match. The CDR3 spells CASKKDRGGNSPLHF. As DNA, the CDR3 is TGTGCCAGCAAGAAAGACAGGGGAGGGAATTCACCCCTCCACTTT.

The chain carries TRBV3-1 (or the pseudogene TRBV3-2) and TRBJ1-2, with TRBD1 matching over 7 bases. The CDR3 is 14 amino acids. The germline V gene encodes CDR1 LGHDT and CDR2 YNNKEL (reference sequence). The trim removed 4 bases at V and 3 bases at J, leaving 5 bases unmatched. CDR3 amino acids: CASSPSDRYYGYTF. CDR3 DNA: TGTGCCAGCAGCCCCTCGGACAGGTACTATGGCTACACCTTC.

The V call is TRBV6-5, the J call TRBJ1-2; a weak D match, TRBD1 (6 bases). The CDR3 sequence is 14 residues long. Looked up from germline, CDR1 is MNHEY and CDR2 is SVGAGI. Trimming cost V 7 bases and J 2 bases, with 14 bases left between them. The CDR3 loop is CASNRRTENYGYTF. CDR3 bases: TGTGCCAGCAACCGTAGGACAGAAAACTATGGCTACACCTTC.

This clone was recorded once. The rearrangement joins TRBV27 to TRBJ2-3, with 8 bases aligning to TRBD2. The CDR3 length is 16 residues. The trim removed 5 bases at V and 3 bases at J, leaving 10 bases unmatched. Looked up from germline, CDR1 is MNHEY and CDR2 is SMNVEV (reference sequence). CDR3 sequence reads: CASSRGLAQWTDTQYF. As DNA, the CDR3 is TGTGCCAGCAGTCGCGGACTAGCTCAGTGGACAGATACGCAGTATTTT.

The CDR3 nucleotides read TGTGCCAGCAGCTTGGTCCCCAGGGCCAACAATGAGCAGTTCTTC. Protein sequence: CASSLVPRANNEQFF. The V and J genes are TRBV5-6 and TRBJ2-1, with D maybe TRBD1 (5 bases). Germline V gene sequence: CDR1 SGHDT, CDR2 YYEEEE. V lost 0 bases and J 5 bases, leaving 12 bases between the germline ends. This CDR3 has 15 amino acids.

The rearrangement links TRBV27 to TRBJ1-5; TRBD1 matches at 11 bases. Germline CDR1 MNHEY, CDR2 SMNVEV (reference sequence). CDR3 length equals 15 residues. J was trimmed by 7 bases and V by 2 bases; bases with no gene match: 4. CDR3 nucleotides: TGTGCCAGCAGTTTAGGACAGGGGGCCCTACAGCCCCAGCATTTT. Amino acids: CASSLGQGALQPQHF.

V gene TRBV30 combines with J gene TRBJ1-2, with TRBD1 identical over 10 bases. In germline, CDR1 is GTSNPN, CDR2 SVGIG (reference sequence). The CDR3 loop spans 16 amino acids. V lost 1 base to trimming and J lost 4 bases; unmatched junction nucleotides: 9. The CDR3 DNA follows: TGTGCCTGGAGTGACCGGGACAGGGGCGGAAGCTATGGCTACACCTTC. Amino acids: CAWSDRDRGGSYGYTF.

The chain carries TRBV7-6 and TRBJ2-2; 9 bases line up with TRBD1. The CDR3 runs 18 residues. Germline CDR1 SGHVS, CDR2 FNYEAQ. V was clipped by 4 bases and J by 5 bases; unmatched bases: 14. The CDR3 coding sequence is TGTGCCAGCAGCTCCCCGGGACAGGGAAGGCCCGGGACCGGGGAGCTGTTTTTT. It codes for CASSSPGQGRPGTGELFF.

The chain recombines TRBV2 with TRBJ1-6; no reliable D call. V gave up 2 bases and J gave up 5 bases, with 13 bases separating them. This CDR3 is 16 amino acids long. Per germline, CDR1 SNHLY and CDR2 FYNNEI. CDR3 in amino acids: CASSELRVLNNSPLHF. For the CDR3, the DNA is TGTGCCAGCAGTGAACTCCGAGTCCTCAATAATTCACCCCTCCACTTT.

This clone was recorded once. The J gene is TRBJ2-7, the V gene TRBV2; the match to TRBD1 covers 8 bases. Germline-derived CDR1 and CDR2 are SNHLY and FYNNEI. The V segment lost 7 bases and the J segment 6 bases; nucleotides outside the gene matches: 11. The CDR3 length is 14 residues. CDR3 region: CASTKDRGGREQYF. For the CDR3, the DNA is TGTGCCAGCACTAAAGACAGGGGCGGGCGCGAGCAGTACTTC.

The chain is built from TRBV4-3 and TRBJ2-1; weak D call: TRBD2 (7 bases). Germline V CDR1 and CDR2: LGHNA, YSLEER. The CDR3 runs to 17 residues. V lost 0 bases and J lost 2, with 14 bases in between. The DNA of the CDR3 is TGCGCCAGCAGCCAAGATTCGGCGGGGGCCCCCTACAATGAGCAGTTCTTC. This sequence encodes CASSQDSAGAPYNEQFF.